The 27 T cell receptor beta chains below were found in one sample sequenced in a study of immune cell composition in non-small cell lung cancer. Profiled with immunoSEQ multiplex PCR; TCRdb holds only in-frame clones, not every one. The sample carries thousands of clones, 60% to 80% recorded once. These data were also filed under a second study, of CD4 T cells in lung cancer.

Sequences were obtained from lung tumor tissue. The receptors here all came from a human donor with non-small cell lung cancer.

J is TRBJ2-1 and V is TRBV7-3; D is perhaps TRBD1 (6 bases). The CDR3 length is 15 residues. The germline V gene encodes CDR1 SGHTA and CDR2 FQGTGA. Trimming cost V 5 bases and J 7 bases, with 18 bases left between them. Here the CDR3 reads CASSNEGLTGNEQFF. The CDR3 DNA reads as TGTGCCAGCAGCAATGAGGGGCTTACAGGGAATGAGCAGTTCTTC.

This clone is a singleton in its sample. J is TRBJ2-1 and V is TRBV5-1, with 10 bases aligning to TRBD2. CDR1 and CDR2 from the germline V gene are SGHRS and YFSETQ. This CDR3 comprises 15 residues. With V trimmed by 4 bases and J by 8 bases, 9 bases remained unmatched. The chain's CDR3 is CASSGAGGPVDEQFF. In DNA form, the CDR3 reads TGCGCCAGCAGCGGAGCGGGAGGGCCGGTCGATGAGCAGTTCTTC.

This chain joins TRBV5-1 and TRBJ2-1, with TRBD2 matching over 14 bases. The CDR3 loop spans 15 amino acids. V lost 3 bases and J lost 16; bases outside the gene matches: 12. From germline, CDR1 is SGHRS and CDR2 YFSETQ. As DNA, the CDR3 is TGCGCCAGCAGCTCGGATCCGGGACTAGCGGGAGCGGGTTTCTTC. This encodes CASSSDPGLAGAGFF.

The chain recombines TRBV15 with TRBJ2-3, with TRBD2 matching over 7 bases. V lost 5 bases, J lost 0 bases, and 5 bases stayed unmatched. CDR3 length equals 15 residues. CDR1 and CDR2 (germline): LNHNV, YYDKDF (reference sequence). CDR3: CATSASGTSTDTQYF. The CDR3 DNA is TGTGCCACCAGCGCCAGCGGGACTAGCACAGATACGCAGTATTTT. The full variable domain, with the rest looked up from reference TRBV15 and TRBJ2-3, is DAMVIQNPRYQVTQFGKPVTLSCSQTLNHNVMYWYQQKSSQAPKLLFHYYDKDFNNEADTPDNFQSRRPNTSFCFLDIRSPGLGDTAMYLCATSASGTSTDTQYFGPGTRLTVL.

The genes are TRBV12-5 and TRBJ1-2, with D unresolved. In germline, CDR1 is LGHNT, CDR2 FRNRAP. The CDR3 sequence is 12 residues long. V lost 5 bases to trimming and J lost 2 bases, with 6 bases between them. The CDR3: CASGRENYGYTF. CDR3 DNA: TGTGCTAGTGGTCGGGAAAACTATGGCTACACCTTC. The entire variable domain, with the rest obtained from reference TRBV12-5 and TRBJ1-2, is as follows: DARVTQTPRHKVTEMGQEVTMRCQPILGHNTVFWYRQTMMQGLELLAYFRNRAPLDDSGMPKDRFSAEMPDATLATLKIQPSEPRDSAVYFCASGRENYGYTFGSGTRLTVV.

The chain couples TRBV28 to TRBJ2-7, with TRBD1 matching 8 bases. The germline CDR1 and CDR2 sequences are MDHEN and SYDVKM. Germline trimming cut 7 bases from V and 0 bases from J; bases unmatched to any gene: 5. This CDR3 contains 14 residues. The DNA of the CDR3 is TGTGCCAGCATCCAGGGGGCTAGCTCCTACGAGCAGTACTTC. It specifies CASIQGASSYEQYF.

The gene calls are TRBV7-3 and TRBJ2-1; 8 bases line up with TRBD2. After removal of 5 bases from V and 4 bases from J, the junction contained 22 bases not matched to a gene. This CDR3 is 20 amino acids long. In germline, CDR1 is SGHTA, CDR2 FQGTGA. CDR3 DNA sequence: TGTGCCAGCAGCACCCTTAGCGGGGACATACCGCTTATCCCGTACAATGAGCAGTTCTTC. It encodes CASSTLSGDIPLIPYNEQFF.

The gene calls are TRBV2 and TRBJ2-2; no reliable D call. Germline CDR1 is SNHLY and CDR2 is FYNNEI. V lost 3 bases, J lost 2 bases, and 10 bases lay in between. The CDR3 contains 15 residues. DNA of the CDR3: TGTGCCAGCAGTGACCGGCAGGCCAACACCGGGGAGCTGTTTTTT. Translation gives CASSDRQANTGELFF.

The J gene is TRBJ2-7, the V gene TRBV4-1, with 7 bases lining up with TRBD1. Losses at the gene ends were 2 bases for V and 3 bases for J; bases not matched to a gene: 7. The CDR3 runs to 15 residues. The germline V gene encodes CDR1 MGHRA and CDR2 YSYEKL. The chain's CDR3 is CASSQLRDSFYEQYF. As DNA, the CDR3 is TGCGCCAGCAGCCAACTCCGGGACAGTTTCTACGAGCAGTACTTC.

The genes are TRBV15 and TRBJ2-1, with 7 bases fitting TRBD2. The CDR3 loop spans 16 amino acids. The V gene end was trimmed by 3 bases and the J gene end by 5 bases; junction bases not matched to a gene: 10. From germline, CDR1 is LNHNV and CDR2 YYDKDF (reference sequence). CDR3 amino acids: CATSSLGVAGNNEQFF. CDR3 in DNA: TGTGCCACCAGCAGCCTGGGAGTAGCGGGTAACAATGAGCAGTTCTTC.

This clone was recorded a few times. The genes are TRBV15 and TRBJ2-1; weak D call: TRBD2 (6 bases). Between the trimmed V and J ends, which lost 0 bases and 5 bases, there was a span of 8 bases. CDR3 length equals 14 residues. The germline V gene has CDR1 LNHNV and CDR2 YYDKDF (reference sequence). As DNA, the CDR3 is TGTGCCACCAGCAGAGACGGAGGGAACAATGAGCAGTTCTTC. It is translated as CATSRDGGNNEQFF.

The chain employs TRBV7-9 and TRBJ1-1; no clear D. The CDR3 is made up of 13 amino acids. Looked up from germline, CDR1 is SEHNR and CDR2 is FQNEAQ (reference sequence). V gave up 5 bases and J gave up 1 base, with 8 bases separating them. CDR3 DNA: TGTGCCAGCAGCCAACAAGAGAACACTGAAGCTTTCTTT. Protein product: CASSQQENTEAFF.

The rearrangement links TRBV30 to TRBJ2-1, with unresolved D. CDR3 length: 12 residues. CDR1 GTSNPN and CDR2 SVGIG come from the germline V gene (reference sequence). Trimming cost V 0 bases and J 7 bases, with 7 bases left between them. CDR3 sequence: CAWSVSRNEQFF. The CDR3 nucleotides are TGTGCCTGGAGTGTTTCTAGGAATGAGCAGTTCTTC. Variable domain in full (rest from reference TRBV30 and TRBJ2-1): SQTIHQWPATLVQPVGSPLSLECTVEGTSNPNLYWYRQAAGRGLQLLFYSVGIGQISSEVPQNLSASRPQDRQFILSSKKLLLSDSGFYLCAWSVSRNEQFFGPGTRLTVL.

Written as DNA, the CDR3 is TGTGCCATCAGCCCGGGGGCCAACGTCCTGACTTTC. It specifies CAISPGANVLTF. The rearrangement uses TRBV10-3 and TRBJ2-6; D ambiguous. The CDR3 totals 12 residues. CDR1 and CDR2 (germline): ENHRY, SYGVKD. The V end was cut by 6 bases, the J end by 4 bases, with 4 bases between.

This chain joins TRBV27 and TRBJ2-3; D ambiguous. The germline CDR1 and CDR2 sequences are MNHEY and SMNVEV (reference sequence). Trimming took off 5 bases at V and 6 bases at J, with 15 bases between the two ends. This CDR3 is built from 14 residues. This CDR3 reads CASSTLPTGDTQYF. CDR3 nucleotide sequence: TGTGCCAGCAGTACATTGCCGACTGGGGATACGCAGTATTTT.

V usage is TRBV4-1 and J usage is TRBJ1-1; perhaps TRBD1 as D (5 bases). V lost 0 bases and J 1 base, leaving 12 bases between the germline ends. Germline V gene data show CDR1 as MGHRA and CDR2 as YSYEKL. The CDR3 covers 16 residues. In DNA form, the CDR3 reads TGCGCCAGCAGCCAAGATCGGTACAGGACGAACACTGAAGCTTTCTTT. Translated: CASSQDRYRTNTEAFF.

Points on this clone: A read error may produce the germline difference seen at one junction end. This rearrangement joins TRBV15 to TRBJ2-7; D may be TRBD2 (5 bases). This CDR3 is built from 14 residues. Germline V lookup: CDR1 LNHNV, CDR2 YYDKDF (reference sequence). The CDR3 nucleotides are TGTGCCACCAGAAGAGAAGCGGTTGAAGGCGAGCAGTACTTC. Protein sequence: CATRREAVEGEQYF.

V gene TRBV15 combines with J gene TRBJ1-5, with no clear D. Germline-derived CDR1 and CDR2 are LNHNV and YYDKDF (reference sequence). Trimming pared 4 bases from V and 3 bases from J, leaving 13 bases between. The CDR3 extends over 15 amino acids. The CDR3: CATSISREINQPQHF. The CDR3, as DNA: TGTGCCACCAGCATTTCGAGGGAAATCAATCAGCCCCAGCATTTT.

This clone was counted a single time. J is TRBJ1-1 and V is TRBV18, with a possible D match to TRBD1 (6 bases). Per the germline V gene, CDR1 is KGHSH and CDR2 is LQKENI. The CDR3 is made up of 13 amino acids. Trimming left V 1 base short and J 3 bases short, with 6 bases between. CDR3 coding DNA: TGTGCCAGCTCACCACAGGGGGACACTGAAGCTTTCTTT. Protein sequence: CASSPQGDTEAFF. Variable domain in full (rest from reference TRBV18 and TRBJ1-1): NAGVMQNPRHLVRRRGQEARLRCSPMKGHSHVYWYRQLPEEGLKFMVYLQKENIIDESGMPKERFSAEFPKEGPSILRIQQVVRGDSAAYFCASSPQGDTEAFFGQGTRLTVV.

The chain recombines TRBV11-2 with TRBJ2-1; 11 bases agree with TRBD2. Germline V gene data show CDR1 as SGHAT and CDR2 as FQNNGV. The trim removed 0 bases at V and 3 bases at J, leaving 1 base unmatched. The CDR3 has 16 amino acids. The DNA of the CDR3 is TGTGCCAGCAGCTTAGAGGGGACTAGCGGCTACAATGAGCAGTTCTTC. Its protein is CASSLEGTSGYNEQFF.

DNA for the CDR3: TGTGCCAGCAGGGGGGGACAGGGATGGAGAGACGAGCAGTACTTC. As protein: CASRGGQGWRDEQYF. The chain recombines TRBV28 with TRBJ2-7; 9 bases line up with TRBD1. This CDR3 has 15 amino acids. The trim removed 6 bases at V and 5 bases at J, leaving 11 bases unmatched. The germline V gene has CDR1 MDHEN and CDR2 SYDVKM.

V usage is TRBV29-1 and J usage is TRBJ1-4, with TRBD1 matching 7 bases. The V gene end was trimmed by 5 bases and the J gene end by 6 bases; junction bases not matched to a gene: 9. Per germline, CDR1 SQVTM and CDR2 ANQGSEA. CDR3 length: 14 amino acids. CDR3: CSVTRQGGDEKLFF. Written as DNA, the CDR3 is TGCAGCGTTACCCGACAGGGTGGGGATGAAAAACTGTTTTTT.

The rearrangement uses TRBV29-1 and TRBJ1-6; 7 bases line up with TRBD1. The CDR3 length is 17 residues. CDR1 and CDR2 from the germline V gene are SQVTM and ANQGSEA. The V and J ends lost 7 bases and 0 bases, in that order; junction bases with no gene match: 12. CDR3 residues: CSAVGTVPSSYNSPLHF. The CDR3 nucleotides are TGCAGCGCAGTCGGGACAGTTCCTAGCTCCTATAATTCACCCCTCCACTTT.

J is TRBJ2-2 and V is TRBV27; D might be TRBD1 (6 bases). V was clipped by 4 bases and J by 8 bases, with 11 bases between them. This CDR3 contains 13 residues. Germline V gene sequence: CDR1 MNHEY, CDR2 SMNVEV (reference sequence). The DNA for the CDR3 is TGTGCCAGCAGTTACAGGGAAGGAGGGGAGCTGTTTTTT. Residues: CASSYREGGELFF.

The chain links TRBV5-1 to TRBJ1-6; 9 bases match TRBD1. The CDR3 covers 16 residues. V gave up 4 bases and J gave up 8 bases; unmatched junction bases: 10. The germline CDR1 and CDR2 sequences are SGHRS and YFSETQ. CDR3 coding DNA: TGCGCCAGCAGCGGGACAGGGATCGCAGGTTATTCACCCCTCCACTTT. Amino acid sequence: CASSGTGIAGYSPLHF. Full variable domain (rest looked up from reference TRBV5-1 and TRBJ1-6): KAGVTQTPRYLIKTRGQQVTLSCSPISGHRSVSWYQQTPGQGLQFLFEYFSETQRNKGNFPGRFSGRQFSNSRSEMNVSTLELGDSALYLCASSGTGIAGYSPLHFGNGTRLTVT.

The sample holds a few counts of this clone. The germline gene is not matched at one end of the junction; a read error may be the cause. The chain is built from TRBV25-1 and TRBJ2-3; the D is unclear. CDR1 and CDR2 (germline): MGHDK, SYGVNS. The CDR3 runs to 13 residues. CDR3 sequence (DNA): TGTGCCACCAGTCAACTATCCACAGATACGCAGTATTTT. Its protein is CATSQLSTDTQYF.

In its sample, this clone was seen a few times. The chain combines TRBV28 with TRBJ2-7; 13 positions match TRBD2. The ends lost 5 bases at V and 4 bases at J; junction bases unmatched: 2. This CDR3 region has 14 residues. Germline CDR1 is MDHEN and CDR2 is SYDVKM. CDR3 nucleotides: TGTGCCAGCAGTCGGACTAGCGGGAGTTACGAGCAGTACTTC. Protein: CASSRTSGSYEQYF. The full variable domain, its missing parts supplied by reference TRBV28 and TRBJ2-7, is DVKVTQSSRYLVKRTGEKVFLECVQDMDHENMFWYRQDPGLGLRLIYFSYDVKMKEKGDIPEGYSVSREKKERFSLILESASTNQTSMYLCASSRTSGSYEQYFGPGTRLTVT.